The rows below give T cell receptor beta chains drawn from one sample of a study of blood T cell repertoires in COVID-19. Libraries were prepared by immunoSEQ multiplex PCR; TCRdb keeps only in-frame clonotypes and omits some of them. The table records around 22,000 clones, over 70% of them present only once. The specimen was peripheral blood. These receptors were collected from a human donor with active COVID-19. The donor label of this sample is uncertain. Both conserved end residues are part of each CDR3. D genes are given only for firm matches. Only part of the rows carry a size: once, few, many, or a class if the clone is expanded.

v_call: TRBV12-3/TRBV12-4; clone_size: .; j_call: TRBJ2-4; d_call: TRBD2; cdr3_aa: CASSLGRENIQYF; cdr3_nt: TGTGCCAGCAGCCTCGGGAGGGAAAACATTCAGTACTTC
v_call: TRBV7-9; clone_size: .; j_call: TRBJ1-5; d_call: .; cdr3_aa: CASSTNLDRTAQHF; cdr3_nt: TGTGCCAGCAGCACGAATCTGGACAGAACGGCCCAGCATTTT
v_call: TRBV12-3/TRBV12-4; clone_size: .; j_call: TRBJ1-2; d_call: TRBD1; cdr3_aa: CASILTGSYGYTF; cdr3_nt: TGTGCCAGCATTCTGACAGGGAGCTATGGCTACACCTTC
v_call: TRBV29-1; clone_size: few; j_call: TRBJ1-5; d_call: .; cdr3_aa: CSVVYGVNQPQHF; cdr3_nt: TGCAGCGTTGTCTACGGGGTCAATCAGCCCCAGCATTTT
v_call: TRBV7-9; clone_size: .; j_call: TRBJ1-2; d_call: .; cdr3_aa: CASSPLGGGYTF; cdr3_nt: TGTGCCAGCAGCCCTCTAGGGGGTGGCTACACCTTC
v_call: TRBV7-2; clone_size: .; j_call: TRBJ2-5; d_call: .; cdr3_aa: CASSGMDSLVETQYF; cdr3_nt: TGTGCCAGCAGCGGGATGGACAGCCTGGTCGAGACCCAGTACTTC
v_call: TRBV19; clone_size: once; j_call: TRBJ2-3; d_call: TRBD2; cdr3_aa: CASTRAGGSTDTQYF; cdr3_nt: TGTGCCAGTACGAGGGCGGGGGGAAGCACAGATACGCAGTATTTT
v_call: TRBV3-1/TRBV3-2; clone_size: medium-sized; j_call: TRBJ2-3; d_call: .; cdr3_aa: CASSQLADTDTQYF; cdr3_nt: TGTGCCAGCAGCCAACTCGCGGACACAGATACGCAGTATTTT
v_call: TRBV18; clone_size: .; j_call: TRBJ1-1; d_call: .; cdr3_aa: CASSSAGANTEAFF; cdr3_nt: TGTGCCAGCTCATCCGCGGGGGCGAACACTGAAGCTTTCTTT
v_call: TRBV19; clone_size: .; j_call: TRBJ1-2; d_call: TRBD1; cdr3_aa: CASSIGRTGLFYGYTF; cdr3_nt: TGTGCCAGTAGTATAGGGCGGACAGGGCTGTTCTATGGCTACACCTTC
v_call: TRBV7-8; clone_size: .; j_call: TRBJ2-7; d_call: TRBD2; cdr3_aa: CASSFSGGSSYEQYF; cdr3_nt: TGTGCCAGCAGCTTTAGCGGGGGGAGCTCCTACGAGCAGTACTTC
v_call: TRBV6-5; clone_size: .; j_call: TRBJ1-2; d_call: TRBD1; cdr3_aa: CASSRIATGLEGYTF; cdr3_nt: TGTGCCAGCAGTCGAATCGCGACAGGGTTGGAGGGCTACACCTTC
v_call: TRBV7-9; clone_size: .; j_call: TRBJ2-3; d_call: TRBD2; cdr3_aa: CASSPRLADTDTQYF; cdr3_nt: TGTGCCAGCAGCCCCCGACTAGCGGACACAGATACGCAGTATTTT
v_call: TRBV9; clone_size: .; j_call: TRBJ2-1; d_call: .; cdr3_aa: CASSVEGGFGLGEQFF; cdr3_nt: TGTGCCAGCAGCGTAGAGGGGGGGTTCGGACTGGGTGAGCAGTTCTTC
v_call: TRBV6-2/TRBV6-3; clone_size: .; j_call: TRBJ1-2; d_call: .; cdr3_aa: CASSYPRWPNRESNYGYTF; cdr3_nt: TGTGCCAGCAGTTACCCCAGGTGGCCGAACAGGGAATCTAACTATGGCTACACCTTC
v_call: TRBV28; clone_size: few; j_call: TRBJ2-3; d_call: .; cdr3_aa: CASSLTGDTQYF; cdr3_nt: TGTGCCAGCAGTTTAACGGGAGATACGCAGTATTTT
v_call: TRBV18; clone_size: .; j_call: TRBJ2-3; d_call: .; cdr3_aa: CASSPSGADTQYF; cdr3_nt: TGTGCCAGCTCACCGTCCGGAGCAGATACGCAGTATTTT
v_call: TRBV7-9; clone_size: .; j_call: TRBJ2-3; d_call: .; cdr3_aa: CASSLQQLGDTQYF; cdr3_nt: TGTGCCAGCAGCTTACAACAGCTGGGAGATACGCAGTATTTT